The 7 T cell receptor beta chains in this list originate from one sample, sequenced in a study of radiotherapy plus CTLA-4 blockade in lung cancer. Sequencing was performed with immunoSEQ multiplex PCR; in TCRdb, only in-frame clones are kept and a portion is missing. Seen here are roughly 48,000 clones, 60% to 80% observed once, and the top ten hold roughly 7.6%. The material was peripheral blood, obtained from a patient treated with radiotherapy plus ipilimumab. These receptors were obtained from a human donor with non-small cell lung cancer who had stable disease on radiotherapy plus ipilimumab.

The rearrangement links TRBV11-2 to TRBJ1-6, with D hard to call. Germline V CDR1 and CDR2: SGHAT, FQNNGV. The CDR3 is made up of 16 amino acids. V lost 0 bases, J lost 6 bases, and 12 bases lay in between. The CDR3 spells CASSLDIEVGNSPLHF. CDR3 DNA sequence: TGTGCCAGCAGCTTAGATATTGAGGTGGGTAATTCACCCCTCCACTTT.

The V call is TRBV7-9, the J call TRBJ1-2, with D possibly being TRBD1 (5 bases). The CDR3 length is 15 residues. Per germline, CDR1 SEHNR and CDR2 FQNEAQ (reference sequence). Trimming left V 1 base short and J 4 bases short, with 13 bases between. DNA of the CDR3: TGTGCCAGCAGCTTAGGGTTAAGGGACGGCTATGGCTACACCTTC. This encodes CASSLGLRDGYGYTF.

V is TRBV9 and J is TRBJ1-1, with D unclear. Germline assignment: CDR1 SGDLS and CDR2 YYNGEE. V lost 0 bases and J 1 base, leaving 7 bases between the germline ends. The CDR3 sequence is 14 residues long. DNA for the CDR3: TGTGCCAGCAGCGTAGGGGCGAAGAACACTGAAGCTTTCTTT. Its protein product is CASSVGAKNTEAFF.

The chain uses TRBV19 and TRBJ2-5, with 7 bases fitting TRBD1. V was clipped by 5 bases and J by 2 bases; unmatched bases: 5. CDR1 and CDR2 from the germline V gene are LNHDA and SQIVND (reference sequence). The CDR3 loop spans 14 amino acids. The CDR3 DNA sequence: TGTGCCAGTAGTCAGACAGGGCGGCAAGAGACCCAGTACTTC. This codes for CASSQTGRQETQYF.

The CDR3 reads CASSFAGTEAFF. CDR3 nucleotide sequence: TGTGCCAGCAGCTTCGCCGGGACTGAAGCTTTCTTT. The rearrangement uses TRBV2 and TRBJ1-1; D is uncertain. V was cut by 6 bases and J by 5 bases, with 10 bases left in between. Germline CDR1 reads SNHLY; CDR2 reads FYNNEI. CDR3 length: 12 residues. The whole variable domain, filled in from reference TRBV2 and TRBJ1-1, reads EPEVTQTPSHQVTQMGQEVILRCVPISNHLYFYWYRQILGQKVEFLVSFYNNEISEKSEIFDDQFSVERPDGSNFTLKIRSTKLEDSAMYFCASSFAGTEAFFGQGTRLTVV.

The chain is built from TRBV6-5 and TRBJ1-2, with TRBD1 matching 10 bases. Germline V lookup: CDR1 MNHEY, CDR2 SVGAGI. The CDR3 is made up of 16 amino acids. Germline trimming cut 2 bases from V and 6 bases from J; bases unmatched to any gene: 9. CDR3 nucleotides: TGTGCCAGCAGTTACGAGACAGGGGGCGCGGGGAATGGCTACACCTTC. The encoded protein is CASSYETGGAGNGYTF.

V usage is TRBV2 and J usage is TRBJ2-4; D unresolved. CDR1 and CDR2 from the germline V gene are SNHLY and FYNNEI. This CDR3 comprises 15 residues. The germline V and J ends were trimmed by 0 bases and 1 base, with 7 bases remaining between them. The CDR3 spells CASSEARLAKNIQYF. The CDR3 DNA reads as TGTGCCAGCAGTGAAGCCAGGCTGGCCAAAAACATTCAGTACTTC.